This T cell receptor beta chain came from a study of blood T cell repertoires in COVID-19. Study context: Sources were T cells, B-cell-depleted T cells, or PBMCs; the material itself was cDNA or gDNA.

In the original processing: Estimates of nucleated cell counts were drawn from the amplification of reference gene primers. TCRdb's table, derived via immunoSEQ multiplex PCR, lists solely in-frame clones and lacks some. V and J calls and clone size come straight from that table; D and trimming were deduced from the DNA. The table records roughly 24,000 clones, roughly 91% of them present only once. The CDR3 consists of 12 residues. With 3 bases removed from V and 9 bases from J, the gap between germline ends came to 9 bases. Per the germline V gene, CDR1 is MDHEN and CDR2 is SYDVKM. While infection was still active, Seattle patients were enrolled and then followed longitudinally.

The gene calls are TRBV28 and TRBJ2-1; D might be TRBD2 (5 bases). The sample taken for sequencing was peripheral blood. The sequence came from a man between 65 and 85 years old with COVID-19, enrolled during active disease. The CDR3 sequence: CASSFSSTEQFF. In DNA, the CDR3 is TGTGCCAGCAGTTTCTCTAGCACTGAGCAGTTCTTC.